These 28 T cell receptor beta chains share one sample of origin, sequenced in a study of read filtering for tumor transcriptome and immune sequencing. From roughly 390 ng of RNA, a library with molecular barcoded alpha/delta and beta/gamma adaptors was made. MiXCR, run by TCRdb on the reads, gives a single entry per CDR3 protein. In the table there are some 130,000 distinct CDR3 sequences, under 15% of which are singletons. Sample: a population of CD138-negative cells sorted from bone marrow. The source is a donor aged 40 or over with multiple myeloma.

V gene TRBV11-3 combines with J gene TRBJ2-5, with no clear D. Germline-derived CDR1 and CDR2 are SGHNT and YENEEA. V was shortened by 0 bases and J by 2 bases, with 7 bases between the two germline ends. The CDR3 loop spans 14 amino acids. The CDR3 here is CASSLDPTQETQYF. CDR3 sequence (DNA): TGTGCCAGCAGCTTAGATCCGACTCAAGAGACCCAGTACTTC.

This clonotype has only a few counts. The rearrangement joins TRBV5-1 to TRBJ2-2, with D perhaps TRBD2 (6 bases). This CDR3 spans 14 amino acids. Germline V lookup: CDR1 SGHRS, CDR2 YFSETQ. Between the trimmed V and J ends, which lost 8 bases and 6 bases, there was a span of 17 bases. The CDR3 reads CASRSGLLAGELFF. Written as DNA, the CDR3 is TGCGCCAGTCGCTCGGGACTTCTCGCCGGGGAGCTGTTTTTT.

This clonotype was detected many times. The rearrangement links TRBV20-1 to TRBJ2-7, with unresolved D. The CDR3 runs to 13 residues. Germline V gene data show CDR1 as DFQATT and CDR2 as SNEGSKA (reference sequence). The V and J ends lost 0 bases and 9 bases respectively, with 15 bases between them. In DNA form, the CDR3 reads TGCAGTGCTAGAGATACGAAATCGAACCTGCAGTACTTC. Amino acid sequence: CSARDTKSNLQYF.

Ten or more counts support this clonotype. CDR3 DNA: TGTGCCACCAGTGACCGGACAGGGGGAAATCAGCCCCAGCATTTT. The encoded protein is CATSDRTGGNQPQHF. The gene calls are TRBV24-1 and TRBJ1-5; 10 bases map to TRBD1. The J segment lost 4 bases and the V segment lost 4 bases, leaving 3 bases of the junction unmatched. The length of the CDR3 is 15 residues. In germline, CDR1 is KGHDR, CDR2 SFDVKD.

This clonotype was observed many times. The V and J genes are TRBV24-1 and TRBJ2-1; D is uncertain. The germline CDR1 and CDR2 sequences are KGHDR and SFDVKD. The CDR3 runs to 13 residues. Deletions cut 6 bases from V and 3 bases from J, with 8 bases between. The CDR3 reads CATSPDDYNEQFF. The CDR3 DNA sequence: TGTGCCACCAGTCCGGACGACTACAATGAGCAGTTCTTC.

This clonotype was observed at least ten times. This chain joins TRBV5-4 and TRBJ2-5; D is unresolved. V was cut by 1 base and J by 8 bases, with 3 bases left in between. CDR3 length: 10 residues. Germline-derived CDR1 and CDR2 are SGHNT and YYREEE (reference sequence). The CDR3 DNA reads TGTGCCAGCAGCTTGTTCACCCAGTACTTC. Its translation: CASSLFTQYF.

This clonotype occurred many times. The rearrangement links TRBV3-1 to TRBJ2-2; 9 nucleotides align to TRBD1. Germline V gives CDR1 LGHDT, CDR2 YNNKEL (reference sequence). The CDR3 loop spans 16 amino acids. Trimming removed 0 bases from V and 9 bases from J; junction bases left unmatched: 8. The CDR3 loop reads CASSQEGTGRARELFF. The CDR3 coding sequence is TGTGCCAGCAGCCAAGAAGGGACAGGGAGAGCCCGGGAGCTGTTTTTT.

The table lists this clonotype with many counts. CDR3 sequence (DNA): TGTGCCAGCAGCTTAAATATTGTATTGTTGGGGGTCCTGAACACTGAAGCTTTCTTT. This encodes CASSLNIVLLGVLNTEAFF. The V call is TRBV7-8, the J call TRBJ1-1; a possible D gene is TRBD1 (5 bases). Germline V lookup: CDR1 SGHVS, CDR2 FQNEAQ. Trimming took 2 bases from V and 0 from J, leaving 22 bases between them. CDR3 length: 19 residues. The whole variable domain, remainder taken from reference TRBV7-8 and TRBJ1-1, is GAGVSQSPRYKVAKRGQDVALRCDPISGHVSLFWYQQALGQGPEFLTYFQNEAQLDKSGLPSDRFFAERPEGSVSTLKIQRTQQEDSAVYLCASSLNIVLLGVLNTEAFFGQGTRLTVV.

Note on this clonotype: This sequence may be a read error, since a much larger clone differs from it by one base. The V call is TRBV6-2 or TRBV6-3, the J call TRBJ2-1; the D gene is possibly TRBD1 (7 bases). This CDR3 is 15 amino acids long. The germline V gene has CDR1 MNHEY and CDR2 SVGEGT. V lost 6 bases and J lost 4, with 16 bases in between. CDR3 protein: CASRMRQGLYNEQFF. The CDR3 bases are TGTGCCAGCAGGATGAGACAGGGACTTTACAATGAGCAGTTCTTC.

Note on this clonotype: This may stem from a read error, because a much larger clone lies one nucleotide away. The chain links TRBV3-1 to TRBJ2-2; possible D gene TRBD2, 6 bases. CDR3 length: 14 amino acids. Trimming pared 6 bases from V and 4 bases from J, leaving 12 bases between. Per the germline V gene, CDR1 is LGHDT and CDR2 is YNNKEL (reference sequence). CDR3 sequence (DNA): TGTGCCAGCAGGGAGGGATGGGGCACCGGGGAGCTGTTTTTT. Translated, it gives CASREGWGTGELFF. Based on the CDR3 plus reference TRBV3-1 and TRBJ2-2, the full variable domain is DTAVSQTPKYLVTQMGNDKSIKCEQNLGHDTMYWYKQDSKKFLKIMFSYNNKELIINETVPNRFSPKSPDKAHLNLHINSLELGDSAVYFCASREGWGTGELFFGEGSRLTVL.

V and J are TRBV20-1 and TRBJ2-7, with TRBD2 matching 10 bases. In germline, CDR1 is DFQATT, CDR2 SNEGSKA (reference sequence). CDR3 length equals 16 residues. The V segment lost 1 base and the J segment 4 bases; nucleotides outside the gene matches: 10. This chain's CDR3 is CSARASQSSGRYEQYF. The CDR3 nucleotides are TGCAGTGCTAGAGCATCACAGAGTAGCGGGAGGTACGAGCAGTACTTC.

Notes on this clonotype: A clone one base away is much larger, so this may be a read error. V usage is TRBV20-1 and J usage is TRBJ1-5; TRBD1 is a possible D gene (5 bases). The CDR3 loop spans 13 amino acids. Looked up from germline, CDR1 is DFQATT and CDR2 is SNEGSKA (reference sequence). Trimming shortened V by 6 bases and J by 4 bases, and 13 bases separated the two germline ends. The CDR3 DNA sequence: TGCAGTGCCCTTGAACAGGAAAATCAGCCCCAGCATTTT. Protein sequence: CSALEQENQPQHF.

This clonotype was detected ten times or more. V is TRBV7-8 and J is TRBJ2-7, with no clear D. With 1 base removed from V and 2 bases from J, the gap between germline ends came to 6 bases. Germline CDR1 reads SGHVS; CDR2 reads FQNEAQ. The CDR3 loop spans 13 amino acids. In DNA, the CDR3 is TGTGCCAGCAGCTTAGGTACCGCCTACGAGCAGTACTTC. This translates into CASSLGTAYEQYF.

This rearrangement joins TRBV5-6 to TRBJ2-7; 11 positions agree with TRBD1. CDR3 length equals 14 residues. Germline V gene lookup returns CDR1 SGHDT and CDR2 YYEEEE. The ends lost 9 bases at V and 6 bases at J; junction bases unmatched: 11. CDR3 residues: CATSTGQGAGEQYF. CDR3 in DNA: TGTGCCACTTCAACAGGACAGGGGGCTGGCGAGCAGTACTTC. Full variable domain (remainder filled in from reference TRBV5-6 and TRBJ2-7): DAGVTQSPTHLIKTRGQQVTLRCSPKSGHDTVSWYQQALGQGPQFIFQYYEEEERQRGNFPDRFSGHQFPNYSSELNVNALLLGDSALYLCATSTGQGAGEQYFGPGTRLTVT.

There are many counts of this clonotype. One end of the junction fails to match germline, which may point to a read error. The rearrangement uses TRBV12-3 or TRBV12-4 and TRBJ2-1; no clear D gene. The CDR3 has 13 residues. The CDR3 protein is CASSFSVDNEQFF. The CDR3 DNA follows: TGTGCCAGCAGTTTCTCTGTCGACAATGAGCAGTTCTTT.

This clonotype has a count of ten or more. The chain employs TRBV5-1 and TRBJ2-2; 12 bases agree with TRBD2. CDR1 is SGHRS and CDR2 is YFSETQ in the germline V gene. The trim removed 5 bases at V and 1 base at J, leaving 12 bases unmatched. CDR3 size: 19 residues. The CDR3 DNA reads TGCGCCAGCAGGCCCTGGACTAGCGGGACCCGTATGAACACCGGGGAGCTGTTTTTT. The encoded protein is CASRPWTSGTRMNTGELFF.

There are a few counts of this clonotype. V is TRBV20-1 and J is TRBJ1-2; 8 bases map to TRBD1. V lost 1 base, J lost 4 bases, and 11 bases stayed unmatched. Germline-derived CDR1 and CDR2 are DFQATT and SNEGSKA (reference sequence). The CDR3 length is 16 residues. In DNA form, the CDR3 reads TGCAGTGCTAGAGGAGGAACCGGGACAGGCTTCTATGGCTACACCTTC. Amino acids: CSARGGTGTGFYGYTF.

In this sample, this clonotype turned up many times. The V gene is TRBV11-2, the J gene TRBJ2-1; 9 nucleotides agree with TRBD2. The germline V gene has CDR1 SGHAT and CDR2 FQNNGV. This CDR3 region has 16 residues. Unmatched junction bases numbered 8, after V lost 1 base and J lost 7 bases. The DNA for the CDR3 is TGTGCCAGCAGCTTAGGTCCGGCGGGAGGGCCGAATGAGCAGTTCTTC. This gives the protein CASSLGPAGGPNEQFF.

This clonotype occurred many times. This chain connects TRBV10-3 to TRBJ2-1, with TRBD2 matching 10 bases. With 5 bases clipped from V and 14 bases from J, the junction kept 9 bases outside the gene matches. CDR3 length equals 13 residues. The germline CDR1 and CDR2 sequences are ENHRY and SYGVKD. CDR3 bases: TGTGCCATCAGTTTTAAAACCGGGACTAGCGAGTTCTTC. Its protein product is CAISFKTGTSEFF.

This clonotype occurred a few times. This may stem from a read error, because a much larger clone lies one nucleotide away. This rearrangement joins TRBV12-3 or TRBV12-4 to TRBJ2-3, with 8 nucleotides matching TRBD1. The CDR3 loop spans 14 amino acids. The ends lost 7 bases at V and 3 bases at J; junction bases unmatched: 6. Here the CDR3 reads CASNGRGRTDTQYF. The DNA of the CDR3 is TGTGCCAGCAATGGCAGGGGGCGGACAGATACGCAGTATTTT.

This clonotype was seen many times. The chain is built from TRBV20-1 and TRBJ2-2, with 11 nucleotides matching TRBD2. Germline values: CDR1 DFQATT, CDR2 SNEGSKA (reference sequence). CDR3 length: 17 residues. Trimming cost V 3 bases and J 7 bases; bases outside gene matches: 13. CDR3 in DNA: TGCAGTGCTAGTTCGAGACTAGCGGGGATTGGGAGCGGGGAGCTGTTTTTT. Its protein product is CSASSRLAGIGSGELFF.

This clonotype occurred many times. This rearrangement joins TRBV12-3 or TRBV12-4 to TRBJ2-2; TRBD1 might be the D (6 bases). V lost 1 base, J lost 2 bases, and 11 bases lay in between. The CDR3 is made up of 16 amino acids. The CDR3 region is CASSLGNRVNTGELFF. The DNA of the CDR3 is TGTGCCAGCAGTTTAGGAAACAGGGTCAACACCGGGGAGCTGTTTTTT.

This clonotype has at least ten counts. The genes are TRBV7-9 and TRBJ2-1; 9 bases agree with TRBD2. Germline assignment: CDR1 SEHNR and CDR2 FQNEAQ (reference sequence). J lost 7 bases, V lost 5 bases, and 18 bases had no gene match. The CDR3 spans 18 residues. CDR3 protein: CASSPTRGAGGPRNEQFF. The DNA of the CDR3 is TGTGCCAGCAGCCCCACGCGGGGGGCGGGAGGGCCAAGGAATGAGCAGTTCTTC. The entire variable domain, with the rest obtained from reference TRBV7-9 and TRBJ2-1, is as follows: DTGVSQNPRHKITKRGQNVTFRCDPISEHNRLYWYRQTLGQGPEFLTYFQNEAQLEKSRLLSDRFSAERPKGSFSTLEIQRTEQGDSAMYLCASSPTRGAGGPRNEQFFGPGTRLTVL.

This clonotype showed up many times. CDR3 in DNA: TGTGCCAGCAGCTTAGGGACAGGGATTGACACTGAAGCTTTCTTT. Its translation: CASSLGTGIDTEAFF. The V call is TRBV11-2, the J call TRBJ1-1; 8 nucleotides match TRBD1. The CDR3 has 15 amino acids. Germline-derived CDR1 and CDR2 are SGHAT and FQNNGV. J gave up 3 bases and V 1 base, and 4 bases lay outside the gene matches.

This clonotype was counted many times. V and J are TRBV4-2 and TRBJ2-3; unclear D gene. Looked up from germline, CDR1 is LGHNA and CDR2 is YNFKEQ. V was pared by 4 bases and J by 5 bases, with 7 bases between. The CDR3 is made up of 12 amino acids. The DNA of the CDR3 is TGTGCCAGCAGCCGAGTGGGAGATACGCAGTATTTT. This sequence encodes CASSRVGDTQYF.

This clonotype was detected only a few times. The chain recombines TRBV19 with TRBJ1-5; perhaps TRBD1 as D (6 bases). This CDR3 has 13 residues. The ends were cut back, 7 bases at V and 4 bases at J, with 11 bases in the middle. Germline assignment: CDR1 LNHDA and CDR2 SQIVND (reference sequence). The CDR3 DNA follows: TGTGCCAGTAAGAACAGGGTTAATCAGCCCCAGCATTTT. This encodes CASKNRVNQPQHF.

This clonotype was observed at least ten times. J is TRBJ1-2 and V is TRBV6-2 or TRBV6-3; D gene ambiguous. Germline-derived CDR1 and CDR2 are MNHEY and SVGEGT. The CDR3 sequence is 14 residues long. The V and J ends lost 4 bases and 2 bases respectively, with 11 bases between them. This chain's CDR3 is CASSSQRTNYGYTF. The CDR3 DNA follows: TGTGCCAGCAGTTCCCAAAGGACCAACTATGGCTACACCTTC.

This clonotype was seen ten or more times. CDR3 sequence (DNA): TGTGCCAGCAGTTTAGATCTAGGTTGGTCCTCCAACTATGGCTACACCTTC. Amino acid sequence: CASSLDLGWSSNYGYTF. The rearrangement joins TRBV12-3 or TRBV12-4 to TRBJ1-2; D is ambiguous. This CDR3 contains 17 residues. The V end lost 1 base, the J end lost 2 bases, and 17 bases lay between the germline ends.